This T cell receptor beta chain was identified during a study of T cells after posttransplantation cyclophosphamide. Broader study findings: Skin or GI-infiltrating T cells shared few TRB sequences with blood.

Peripheral blood was collected from the related graft donor on the marrow donation day. The assay was immunoSEQ multiplex PCR, and TCRdb's table has in-frame clones only and misses some. The sample counts almost 35,000 clones, none seen once; the ten largest own less than 7.5%. This clone was seen ten or more times. The antigen is not known. The germline gives CDR1 SGHRS, CDR2 YFSETQ. There are 13 residues in the CDR3. Trimming took 4 bases from V and 4 from J, leaving 11 bases between them. The sequenced sample consisted of PBMCs. V gene TRBV5-1 combines with J gene TRBJ1-2; possible D gene TRBD1, 6 bases. The sequence was collected from a woman between 45 and 60 years old in good health and a related stem cell transplant donor. The CDR3, as DNA: TGCGCCAGCAGCATGACAGGTCTCTATGGCTACACCTTC. Translated, it gives CASSMTGLYGYTF.